This T cell receptor (beta chain) was captured in a study of blood T cell repertoires in COVID-19. Germline loops: CDR1 SGHKS, CDR2 YYEKEE (reference sequence). The CDR3 runs 15 residues. Germline trimming cut 4 bases from V and 4 bases from J; bases unmatched to any gene: 10. In the original processing: Amplified reference gene primers provided the basis for estimating nucleated cell counts. TCRdb's table, derived via immunoSEQ multiplex PCR, lists solely in-frame clones and lacks some. The D gene and trimming were derived from the DNA, and the V and J assignments and clone size from that table. The sample holds tens of thousands of clones, approximately 87% seen once.

The source material was peripheral blood. This clonotype was sampled from a human donor in a cohort sampled during active COVID-19. V is TRBV5-5 and J is TRBJ1-2, with TRBD1 matching over 7 bases. CDR3: CASSDRQGSVYGYTF. DNA of the CDR3: TGTGCCAGCAGCGACCGACAGGGTTCGGTCTATGGCTACACCTTC.